These T cell receptor beta chains were read from a single sample in a study of blood T cell repertoires in COVID-19. Profiling relied on immunoSEQ multiplex PCR, and the TCRdb table lists in-frame clones only, not all of them. The sample includes about 290,000 clones, about 82% of them seen just once. Sequenced input: peripheral blood. These TCRs come from a woman aged 50 to 60 with active or convalescent COVID-19. Both conserved end residues are part of each CDR3. The order of the fields is V gene, D gene, CDR3 protein. The D gene is left open where the match is weak.

V: TRBV5-1; D: TRBD1; CDR3: CASSSARQGTFF
V: TRBV11-1; D: .; CDR3: CASSLDPGEETQYF
V: TRBV6-4; D: .; CDR3: CASSATPGTGELFF
V: TRBV18; D: .; CDR3: CASSPLQGHYSGANVLTF
V: TRBV2; D: .; CDR3: CASSEARIAPNTQYF
V: TRBV9; D: TRBD1; CDR3: CASSVGSTGGSVNEQFF
V: TRBV9; D: TRBD1; CDR3: CASSVETGPGYTF
V: TRBV5-5; D: TRBD1; CDR3: CASSLGTGAGQPQHF
V: TRBV28; D: TRBD1; CDR3: CASSLPGTGGYGYTF
V: TRBV9; D: TRBD2; CDR3: CASSVGTRLDEQFF
V: TRBV7-2; D: .; CDR3: CASRLRSGNQPQHF
V: TRBV5-1; D: .; CDR3: CASSPYSRVTNTEAFF
V: TRBV19; D: .; CDR3: CASRQAGNQPQHF
V: TRBV3-1/TRBV3-2; D: TRBD2; CDR3: CASSRWVFGRANNEQFF
V: TRBV12-5; D: .; CDR3: CASGLGRRGLVTRTGELFF
V: TRBV5-1; D: .; CDR3: CASSLSGEGQPQHF
V: TRBV5-1; D: TRBD1; CDR3: CASSLQGASYGYTF
V: TRBV7-9; D: TRBD2; CDR3: CASSLWASGNDTQYF
V: TRBV19; D: TRBD1; CDR3: CASSIDQGATYNEQFF
V: TRBV9; D: .; CDR3: CASSVDINNEQFF
V: TRBV7-9; D: TRBD1; CDR3: CASSSPGTGFPHEAFF
V: TRBV4-1; D: TRBD2; CDR3: CASSQVLAENTGELFF
V: TRBV3-1/TRBV3-2; D: TRBD2; CDR3: CASSQGGASRLAGTQETQYF
V: TRBV10-3; D: TRBD1; CDR3: CAISESGQNYGYTF
V: TRBV18; D: .; CDR3: CASSPFYSRNTGELFF
V: TRBV4-1; D: TRBD2; CDR3: CASSQDSGWGNNEQFF
V: TRBV19; D: TRBD1; CDR3: CASSITGTGTSGANVLTF
V: TRBV30; D: TRBD1; CDR3: CAWGRQGSQPQHF
V: TRBV25-1; D: TRBD1; CDR3: CASSTLDRGDSGNTIYF
V: TRBV12-3/TRBV12-4; D: .; CDR3: CASSLRGGTEAFF
V: TRBV5-1; D: TRBD1; CDR3: CASRPTGVEEKLFF
V: TRBV7-2; D: .; CDR3: CASSLDAVNTEAFF
V: TRBV4-1; D: .; CDR3: CASSPTVRVQNIQYF
V: TRBV12-5; D: .; CDR3: CASGALYLAGYTF